The 14 T cell receptor beta chains below come from one sample, sequenced in a study of cytomegalovirus exposure and HLA in healthy donors. Sequencing used immunoSEQ multiplex PCR; TCRdb keeps in-frame clones, though not all of them. The table includes about 250,000 clones, roughly 87% detected once. The sequencing input was PBMCs. These TCRs come from a man younger than 30 in good health and CMV-seropositive.

This clone was seen only once. The rearrangement links TRBV6-1 to TRBJ2-3; 7 nucleotides line up with TRBD1. J was trimmed by 2 bases and V by 1 base; bases with no gene match: 3. In germline, CDR1 is MNHNS, CDR2 SASEGT. The CDR3 runs 15 residues. In DNA form, the CDR3 reads TGTGCCAGCAGTGAAGGGACAGGTATCACAGATACGCAGTATTTT. Its translation is CASSEGTGITDTQYF.

There are a few counts of this clone. CDR3 loop: CASSLLGRNYGYTF. The CDR3 DNA follows: TGTGCCAGCAGCCTACTCGGACGGAACTATGGCTACACCTTC. This chain links TRBV7-9 with TRBJ1-2; no reliable D call. The length of the CDR3 is 14 residues. CDR1 is SEHNR and CDR2 is FQNEAQ in the germline V gene (reference sequence). V lost 5 bases, J lost 2 bases, and 12 bases lay in between.

The chain uses TRBV29-1 and TRBJ1-1; tentatively, D is TRBD1 (6 bases). Germline V lookup: CDR1 SQVTM, CDR2 ANQGSEA. V was clipped by 5 bases and J by 4 bases, with 17 bases between them. The CDR3 length is 14 residues. CDR3: CSVLNIGGSTEAFF. The DNA for the CDR3 is TGCAGCGTTTTGAACATAGGGGGGTCCACTGAAGCTTTCTTT. The full variable domain, in which reference TRBV29-1 and TRBJ1-1 provide the parts outside the CDR3, is SAVISQKPSRDICQRGTSLTIQCQVDSQVTMMFWYRQQPGQSLTLIATANQGSEATYESGFVIDKFPISRPNLTFSTLTVSNMSPEDSSIYLCSVLNIGGSTEAFFGQGTRLTVV.

The genes are TRBV27 and TRBJ2-1, with unresolved D. The germline gives CDR1 MNHEY, CDR2 SMNVEV (reference sequence). V lost 4 bases and J 5 bases, leaving 9 bases between the germline ends. The CDR3 is 13 amino acids. CDR3 nucleotide sequence: TGTGCCAGCAGTTGGTCTGCCAACAATGAGCAGTTCTTC. Amino acid sequence: CASSWSANNEQFF.

The J gene is TRBJ2-1, the V gene TRBV6-1; 10 nucleotides line up with TRBD2. V lost 2 bases and J lost 9; bases outside the gene matches: 10. The CDR3 runs to 16 residues. Germline loops: CDR1 MNHNS, CDR2 SASEGT. The CDR3 nucleotides are TGTGCCAGCAGTGAAAGTTCTCTAGCGGGAGCAGGTGAGCAGTTCTTC. The encoded protein is CASSESSLAGAGEQFF.

V and J are TRBV2 and TRBJ1-5; D unresolved. Germline loops: CDR1 SNHLY, CDR2 FYNNEI. This CDR3 contains 14 residues. The V gene lost 5 bases and the J gene lost 1 base, with 9 bases spanning the gap. Here the CDR3 reads CASSNRRSNQPQHF. DNA of the CDR3: TGTGCCAGCAGTAACAGAAGGAGCAATCAGCCCCAGCATTTT.

The gene calls are TRBV4-1 and TRBJ1-5; D is undetermined. In germline, CDR1 is MGHRA, CDR2 YSYEKL. Trimming shortened V by 1 base and J by 0 bases, and 10 bases separated the two germline ends. This CDR3 is built from 16 residues. This CDR3 reads CASSQGEWVSNQPQHF. The CDR3 nucleotides read TGCGCCAGCAGCCAAGGTGAATGGGTTAGCAATCAGCCCCAGCATTTT.

The chain recombines TRBV4-3 with TRBJ2-6; tentative D call: TRBD1 (5 bases). The ends were cut back, 0 bases at V and 0 bases at J, with 15 bases in the middle. Germline lookup yields CDR1 LGHNA and CDR2 YSLEER. The CDR3 sequence is 19 residues long. In DNA, the CDR3 is TGCGCCAGCAGCCAAGATCGAGGACACATATTCTCTGGGGCCAACGTCCTGACTTTC. Amino acid sequence: CASSQDRGHIFSGANVLTF.

The CDR3 loop is CASQKGWGATGELFF. Here the CDR3 DNA reads TGTGCCAGCCAAAAGGGTTGGGGGGCTACCGGGGAGCTGTTTTTT. The V gene is TRBV28, the J gene TRBJ2-2; D might be TRBD1 or TRBD2, each matching 6 bases. The CDR3 has 15 amino acids. The V gene lost 8 bases and the J gene lost 5 bases, with 18 bases spanning the gap. Germline loops: CDR1 MDHEN, CDR2 SYDVKM.

This chain uses TRBV4-1 with TRBJ1-1, with unresolved D. Trimming cost V 0 bases and J 7 bases, with 12 bases left between them. Germline V CDR1 and CDR2: MGHRA, YSYEKL. CDR3 size: 14 residues. This CDR3 is CASSQDNGAFEAFF. CDR3 bases: TGCGCCAGCAGCCAAGATAACGGCGCCTTTGAAGCTTTCTTT.

The rearrangement joins TRBV25-1 to TRBJ1-1; 7 nucleotides line up with TRBD1. Germline CDR1 and CDR2: MGHDK and SYGVNS. V was pared by 0 bases and J by 4 bases, with 5 bases of the junction left unmatched. The CDR3 contains 15 residues. CDR3 DNA: TGTGCCAGCAGTGAATATGAAAGGGGGCCCACTGAAGCTTTCTTT. This codes for CASSEYERGPTEAFF.

The chain joins TRBV5-1 to TRBJ1-2; tentative D call: TRBD1 (6 bases). The CDR3 has 13 residues. From germline, CDR1 is SGHRS and CDR2 YFSETQ. Trimming took 5 bases from V and 0 from J, leaving 8 bases between them. This CDR3 is CASSGGPNYGYTF. In DNA form, the CDR3 reads TGCGCCAGCAGTGGGGGGCCTAACTATGGCTACACCTTC.

This clone was counted a single time. The chain joins TRBV25-1 to TRBJ1-1; D unclear. This CDR3 has 15 residues. Germline lookup yields CDR1 MGHDK and CDR2 SYGVNS. Deletions cut 3 bases from V and 3 bases from J, with 14 bases between. CDR3 DNA sequence: TGTGCCAGCAGTGATAAAAGGACGGCCGACACTGAAGCTTTCTTT. Its translation: CASSDKRTADTEAFF.

The V and J genes are TRBV5-1 and TRBJ1-2; D perhaps matches TRBD1 (6 bases). The CDR3 consists of 15 residues. The germline V gene encodes CDR1 SGHRS and CDR2 YFSETQ. Trimming removed 4 bases from V and 1 base from J, with 14 bases in between. In DNA form, the CDR3 reads TGCGCCAGCAGCGACACAGGGTCGTATAACTATGGCTACACCTTC. Translation gives CASSDTGSYNYGYTF.